This T cell receptor (beta chain) was obtained from a study of blood T cell repertoires in COVID-19. Overall study: The United States, Italy and Spain were the sources of the acute and convalescent COVID-19 samples. T cells, B-cell-depleted T cells, or PBMCs supplied cDNA or gDNA.

CDR3 length: 14 amino acids. Germline V CDR1 and CDR2: SGHRS, YFSETQ. V gave up 3 bases and J gave up 8 bases; unmatched junction bases: 5. Original processing notes: Reference gene primer amplification in the assay estimated nucleated cell counts. Repertoires were generated with immunoSEQ multiplex PCR, while TCRdb's copy carries only in-frame clones and drops some. Clone size and the V and J calls come from that table; the DNA yielded D and trimming. The profile shows 40,000 to 55,000 clones, about 90% of them singletons. Sequenced material: peripheral blood. The TCR sequence derives from a human donor in a cohort sampled during active COVID-19. The genes are TRBV5-1 and TRBJ1-4; 9 positions match TRBD1. As DNA, the CDR3 is TGCGCCAGCAGCTCGGGACAGGGCGAAGAAAAACTGTTTTTT. It yields the protein CASSSGQGEEKLFF.